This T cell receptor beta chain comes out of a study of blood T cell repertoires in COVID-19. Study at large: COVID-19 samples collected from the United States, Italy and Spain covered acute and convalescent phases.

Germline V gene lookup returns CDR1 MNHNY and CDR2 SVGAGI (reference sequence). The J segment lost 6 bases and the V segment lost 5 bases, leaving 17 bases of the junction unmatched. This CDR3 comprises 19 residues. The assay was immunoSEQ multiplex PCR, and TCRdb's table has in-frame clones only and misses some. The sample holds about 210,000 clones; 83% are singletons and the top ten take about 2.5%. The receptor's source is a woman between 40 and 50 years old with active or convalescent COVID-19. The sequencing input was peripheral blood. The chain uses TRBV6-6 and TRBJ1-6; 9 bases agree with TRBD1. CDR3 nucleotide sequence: TGTGCCAGCAGTCAACAGGGGGCGGCCGCATTAGGGGGTAATTCACCCCTCCACTTT. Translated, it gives CASSQQGAAALGGNSPLHF.